This T cell receptor beta chain came from a study of cytomegalovirus exposure and HLA in healthy donors. Details on this clone: Its antigen is unidentified.

This PCR relied on a set of 60 Vbeta primers and 13 Jbeta primers. TCRdb's copy holds only in-frame clones and misses some; the assay was immunoSEQ multiplex PCR. The table includes 150,000 to 200,000 clones, more than 75% detected once. Study results and limitations: Trimming of TCR beta V- and J-genes showed a link, identified in a later analysis, to a missense DCLRE1C variant. TCR beta chains associated with HLA were, in a later analysis, more clonally expanded than equally common others.

This CDR3 is built from 14 residues. The J segment lost 4 bases and the V segment lost 2 bases, leaving 3 bases of the junction unmatched. The germline V gene encodes CDR1 GTSNPN and CDR2 SVGIG (reference sequence). The TCR sequence derives from a woman between 18 and 29 years old in good health and CMV-seronegative. This chain connects TRBV30 to TRBJ2-4; 9 bases agree with TRBD1. The source material was PBMCs. As DNA, the CDR3 is TGTGCCTGGAGTCCGGGACAGGGAAAAAACATTCAGTACTTC. This codes for CAWSPGQGKNIQYF. The full variable domain, rest sourced from reference TRBV30 and TRBJ2-4, is SQTIHQWPATLVQPVGSPLSLECTVEGTSNPNLYWYRQAAGRGLQLLFYSVGIGQISSEVPQNLSASRPQDRQFILSSKKLLLSDSGFYLCAWSPGQGKNIQYFGAGTRLSVL.